The T cell receptor beta chain described here comes from a study of T cells in Graves' hyperthyroidism and ophthalmopathy. Study in general: Peripheral blood was collected at initial diagnosis, before any treatment.

The CDR3 consists of 14 residues. CDR1 SGHTA and CDR2 FQGTGA come from the germline V gene. This clonotype was seen only once. The antigen is unknown. An end of the junction differs from the germline gene, which may be a read error. Points from the study as a whole: Blood also showed most of the thyroid clonotypes that were expanded above 0.001. Patients with ophthalmopathy were separated from those with stable hyperthyroidism by a 13 V-J model.

Newly diagnosed hyperthyroidism patients aged 18 to 65 years had disease lasting under 2 months. Using RNA transcripts as the source, TCR beta CDR3 regions were amplified. When the TCR CDR3 underwent first-round RT-PCR, the HTBI primer set was used. In TCRdb, the multiplex PCR reads were re-called with MiXCR into one record per CDR3 protein. This sample has around 700,000 distinct CDR3 sequences, with about 19% found just once. The receptor comes from a woman between 45 and 65 years old with Graves' hyperthyroidism that later progressed to Graves' ophthalmopathy. V and J are TRBV7-3 and TRBJ1-1; no definite D call. Sequenced sample: blood. CDR3 in amino acids: CASSLTPGNTKAFF. CDR3 nucleotide sequence: TGTGCCAGCAGCTTAACGCCAGGTAACACTAAAGCTTTCTTT.